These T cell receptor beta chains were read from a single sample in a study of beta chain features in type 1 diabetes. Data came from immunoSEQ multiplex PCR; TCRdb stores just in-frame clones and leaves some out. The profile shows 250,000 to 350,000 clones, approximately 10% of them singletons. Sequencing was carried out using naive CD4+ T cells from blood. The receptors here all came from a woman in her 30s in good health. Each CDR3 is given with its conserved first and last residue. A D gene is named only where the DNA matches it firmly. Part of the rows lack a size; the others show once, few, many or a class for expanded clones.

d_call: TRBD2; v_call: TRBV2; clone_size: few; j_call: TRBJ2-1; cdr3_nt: TGTGCCAGCAGTGAGGGGGGGATCCGGTTCTTC; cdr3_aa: CASSEGGIRFF
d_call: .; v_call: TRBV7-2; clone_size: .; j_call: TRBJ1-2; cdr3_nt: TGTGCCAGCAGCTTCAAAGAGAACTATGGCTACACCTTC; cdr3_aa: CASSFKENYGYTF
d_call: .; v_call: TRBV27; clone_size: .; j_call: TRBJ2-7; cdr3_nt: TGTGCCAGCAGTTTAAGACTTCCTATGGGTGAGCAGTACTTC; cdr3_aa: CASSLRLPMGEQYF
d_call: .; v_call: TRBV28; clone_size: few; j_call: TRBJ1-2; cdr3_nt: TGTGCCAGCAGTTCAGAGGGGGTGGGTGGCTACACCTTC; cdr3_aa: CASSSEGVGGYTF
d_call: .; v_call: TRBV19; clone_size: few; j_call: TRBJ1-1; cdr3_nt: TGTGCCAGTATCAACCGGGGGGCGCAGACTGAAGCTTTCTTT; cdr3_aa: CASINRGAQTEAFF
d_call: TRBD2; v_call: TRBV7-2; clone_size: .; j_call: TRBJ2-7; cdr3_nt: TGTGCCAGCAGCGCCTCGCGAGGGGCGGGGACTAGCTCCTACGAGCAGTACTTC; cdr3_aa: CASSASRGAGTSSYEQYF
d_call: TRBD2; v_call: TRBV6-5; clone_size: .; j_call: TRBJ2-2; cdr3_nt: TGTGCCAGCAGTTACGTTGCGGGAGGGATAGGCGGGGAGCTGTTTTTT; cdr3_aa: CASSYVAGGIGGELFF
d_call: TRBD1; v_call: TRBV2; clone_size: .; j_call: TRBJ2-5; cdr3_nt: TGTGCCAGCAGTAGGGACAGGGGATCTACCGAGACCCAGTACTTC; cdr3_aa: CASSRDRGSTETQYF
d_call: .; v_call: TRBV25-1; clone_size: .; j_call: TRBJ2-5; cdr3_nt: TGTGCCAGCAGTGAATTCCAGACTCGAAAAGAGACCCAGTACTTC; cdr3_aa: CASSEFQTRKETQYF
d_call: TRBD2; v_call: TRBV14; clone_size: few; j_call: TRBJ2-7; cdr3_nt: TGTGCCAGCAGCCAAGATGTGGCGGGAGTGGGCGAGCAGTACTTC; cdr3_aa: CASSQDVAGVGEQYF
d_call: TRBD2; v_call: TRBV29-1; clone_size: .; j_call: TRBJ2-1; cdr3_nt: TGCAGCGTTGAAAAGGTGGCGGGAGGTGTCAATGAGCAGTTCTTC; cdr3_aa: CSVEKVAGGVNEQFF
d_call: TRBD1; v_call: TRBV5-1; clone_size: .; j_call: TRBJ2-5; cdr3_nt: TGCGCCAGCACCACTCAGGGGGTGACGCAAGAGACCCAGTACTTC; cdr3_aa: CASTTQGVTQETQYF
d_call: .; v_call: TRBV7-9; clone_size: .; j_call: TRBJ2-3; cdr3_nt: TGTGCCAGCAGCTTACTCTCTCTTGGGACTACAGATACGCAGTATTTT; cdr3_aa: CASSLLSLGTTDTQYF